A selection of T cell receptor beta chains follows, all from one sample in a study of long-term antiretroviral therapy in people with HIV. TCRdb's table, derived via immunoSEQ multiplex PCR, lists solely in-frame clones and lacks some. The profile shows 30,000 to 40,000 clones, approximately 85% of them singletons. The sequences come from unsorted PBMCs, collected 3.3 years after starting antiretroviral therapy. The source of these receptors is a man aged 18 to 30 with HIV. CDR3s include the opening cysteine and the closing phenylalanine or tryptophan. Each record gives: D gene, clone size, J gene, V gene, CDR3 DNA, CDR3 protein. A D gene is named only where the DNA matches it firmly. Size is stated for part of the rows, as once, few or many counts, or as a class when the clone is expanded.

>-|-|TRBJ1-1|TRBV6-5
TGTGCCAGCAGCATAGGCGTGAACACTGAAGCTTTCTTT
CASSIGVNTEAFF
>-|-|TRBJ2-5|TRBV7-7
TGTGCCAGCAGCTCCACTTTTAGCGTGAAGGGGCAAGAGACCCAGTACTTC
CASSSTFSVKGQETQYF
>TRBD2|-|TRBJ2-7|TRBV11-2
TGTGCCAGCAGCTTACGGGCAGGCGGGGGCTACGAGCAGTACTTC
CASSLRAGGGYEQYF
>-|once|TRBJ2-7|TRBV5-6
TGTGCCAGCAGTCCTACACAAGGGGATGGGGCTTCCTACGAGCAGTACTTC
CASSPTQGDGASYEQYF
>-|-|TRBJ2-7|TRBV7-6
TGTGCCAGCAGCTCCGCAAGCTACGAGCAGTACTTC
CASSSASYEQYF
>TRBD1|-|TRBJ2-7|TRBV6-6
TGTGCCAGCAGTTACTCCGGGACAGGGAGGTACGAGCAGTACTTC
CASSYSGTGRYEQYF
>TRBD1|-|TRBJ2-7|TRBV9
TGTGCCAGCAGCGGACTCCGGGACAGCTCCTACGAGCAGTACTTC
CASSGLRDSSYEQYF
>TRBD1|-|TRBJ1-2|TRBV5-1
TGCGCCAGCAGCTTGGGACAGGGCGGGAGTGGCTACACCTTC
CASSLGQGGSGYTF
>-|-|TRBJ2-1|TRBV2
TGTGCCAGCAGTGAAGCCAACCGGGTAGGACAAAATGAGCAGTTCTTC
CASSEANRVGQNEQFF
>-|-|TRBJ1-2|TRBV10-3
TGTGCCATCAGTGACGAAGCCCAAACCAGGGGTGGCTACACCTTC
CAISDEAQTRGGYTF